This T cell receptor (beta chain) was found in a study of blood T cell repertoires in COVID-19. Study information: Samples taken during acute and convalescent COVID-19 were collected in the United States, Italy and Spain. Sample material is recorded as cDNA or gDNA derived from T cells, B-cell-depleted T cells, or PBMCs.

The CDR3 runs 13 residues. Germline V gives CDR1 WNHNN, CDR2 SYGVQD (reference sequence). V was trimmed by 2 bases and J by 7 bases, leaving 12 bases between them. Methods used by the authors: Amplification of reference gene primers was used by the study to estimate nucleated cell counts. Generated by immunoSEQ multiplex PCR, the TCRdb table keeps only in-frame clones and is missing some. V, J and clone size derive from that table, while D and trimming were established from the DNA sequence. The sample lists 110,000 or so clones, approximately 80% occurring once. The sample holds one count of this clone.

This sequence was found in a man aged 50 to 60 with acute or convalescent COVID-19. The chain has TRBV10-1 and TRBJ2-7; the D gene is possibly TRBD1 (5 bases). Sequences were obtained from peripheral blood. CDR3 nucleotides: TGCGCCAGCAGTGAGATACAGGTGGGAGAGCAGTACTTC. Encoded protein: CASSEIQVGEQYF.